A selection of T cell receptor beta chains follows, all from one sample in a study of post-analysis software for immune sequencing data. TCRdb re-called the PCR reads with MiXCR, one entry per CDR3 protein. This sample has approximately 260,000 distinct CDR3 sequences; about 38% occur once, and the top ten carry 4% to 6%. Sequenced input: blood. Receptors originate from a girl aged 10-17 years with multiple sclerosis. Each CDR3 is given with its conserved first and last residue. The D gene is left open where the match is weak. The size of a clone is reported for some rows only, either as once, few or many, or as a class for expanded clones.

d_gene,v_gene,j_gene,abundance,CDR3aa,CDR3nt
-,TRBV28,TRBJ2-3,many,CASIGQRVKDTQYF,TGTGCCAGCATAGGACAGAGGGTAAAAGATACGCAGTATTTT
TRBD1,TRBV4-2,TRBJ2-1,-,CASSQEGQGADEQFF,TGTGCCAGCAGCCAAGAGGGACAGGGGGCCGATGAGCAGTTCTTC
TRBD2,TRBV2,TRBJ2-6,few,CASSTHTAGETGANVLTF,TGTGCCAGCAGTACCCATACGGCGGGAGAGACTGGGGCCAACGTCCTGACTTTC
-,TRBV6-5,TRBJ1-2,many,CASSYSTERYGYTF,TGTGCCAGCAGTTACTCGACAGAGCGCTATGGCTACACCTTC
TRBD1,TRBV12-3/TRBV12-4,TRBJ2-3,many,CASSAGGNAQYF,TGTGCCAGCAGTGCAGGGGGAAATGCGCAGTATTTT
-,TRBV12-3/TRBV12-4,TRBJ2-1,many,CASSLRGYNEQFF,TGTGCCAGCAGCCTTCGGGGCTACAATGAGCAGTTCTTC
TRBD1,TRBV5-1,TRBJ1-2,many,CASSLGRGPNYGYTF,TGCGCCAGCAGCTTGGGAAGGGGGCCTAACTATGGCTACACCTTC
-,TRBV14,TRBJ2-5,many,CASSQDGVSRETQYF,TGTGCCAGCAGCCAAGACGGCGTCTCCCGAGAGACCCAGTACTTC
-,TRBV7-8,TRBJ1-4,-,CASSLAGAGATNEKLFF,TGTGCCAGCAGCTTAGCGGGGGCAGGAGCAACTAATGAAAAACTGTTTTTT
TRBD1,TRBV29-1,TRBJ2-7,-,CSVEDRNRGQYEQYF,TGCAGCGTTGAAGATCGGAACAGGGGGCAGTACGAGCAGTACTTC
-,TRBV9,TRBJ1-2,-,CASSVAGRGSYGYTF,TGTGCCAGCAGCGTAGCAGGCAGGGGATCCTATGGCTACACCTTC
TRBD1,TRBV3-1,TRBJ2-3,few,CASSLSDRVTDTQYF,TGTGCCAGCAGCCTCAGCGACAGGGTCACAGATACGCAGTATTTT
TRBD1,TRBV18,TRBJ2-7,-,CASSPPLGQGNWEQYF,TGTGCCAGCTCACCACCTTTGGGACAGGGGAACTGGGAGCAGTACTTC
-,TRBV10-3,TRBJ2-3,-,CAIKGAYSTDTQYF,TGTGCCATCAAGGGAGCGTATAGCACAGATACGCAGTATTTT